The 3 T cell receptor beta chains listed next were all sequenced from one sample in a study of cytomegalovirus exposure and HLA in healthy donors. It was with 60 Vbeta and 13 Jbeta primers that the PCR ran. This table comes from immunoSEQ multiplex PCR, and its TCRdb copy is limited to in-frame clones, with some not included. The table shows 95,000 to 150,000 clones, with around 65% occurring only once. Material for sequencing was PBMCs. The receptors were gathered from a man aged 18 to 29 in good health and CMV-seronegative.

The genes are TRBV5-1 and TRBJ1-1; possibly TRBD1 for D (6 bases). CDR1 and CDR2 from the germline V gene are SGHRS and YFSETQ. With 3 bases removed from V and 10 bases from J, the gap between germline ends came to 13 bases. This CDR3 comprises 12 residues. The CDR3 reads CASSSQGHLAFF. CDR3 bases: TGCGCCAGCAGCTCACAGGGACATCTAGCTTTCTTT.

The V gene is TRBV6-1, the J gene TRBJ2-3; D possibly corresponds to TRBD2 (6 bases). The germline V gene has CDR1 MNHNS and CDR2 SASEGT. The V end was cut by 5 bases, the J end by 4 bases, with 16 bases between. This CDR3 is built from 15 residues. The CDR3 nucleotides read TGTGCCAGCAGTCCAACAGGATCTAGCGCAGATACGCAGTATTTT. Translation gives CASSPTGSSADTQYF.

The chain joins TRBV6-5 to TRBJ1-3; D perhaps matches TRBD1 (5 bases). The germline V gene encodes CDR1 MNHEY and CDR2 SVGAGI. The CDR3 sequence is 16 residues long. Trimming took 0 bases from V and 0 from J, leaving 9 bases between them. CDR3 in amino acids: CASSYSQVISGNTIYF. The CDR3 region has the DNA TGTGCCAGCAGTTACTCACAGGTTATCTCTGGAAACACCATATATTTT.